This TCR beta chain was sequenced during a study of blood T cell repertoires in COVID-19. Study in general: Acute and convalescent COVID-19 samples came from the United States, Italy and Spain. From T cells, B-cell-depleted T cells, or PBMCs came the material, which was cDNA or gDNA.

The CDR3 totals 16 residues, both ends included. Germline V lookup: CDR1 LNHDA, CDR2 SQIVND (reference sequence). Original processing notes: Counts of nucleated cells, estimated from reference gene primer amplification, were obtained. Only in-frame clones appear in the TCRdb table, and some are missing; sequencing was by immunoSEQ multiplex PCR. The V and J calls and clone size come from that table; D and trimming were worked out from the DNA. The sample has 90,000 to 110,000 clones; 81% are singletons. On this clone: The DNA is left out, because the CDR3 cannot be placed on it with certainty; the CDR3 is given as TCRdb lists it.

This clonotype was obtained from a man aged 80 or over with acute or convalescent COVID-19. The specimen was peripheral blood. J is TRBJ2-1 and V is TRBV19; no check of the table's D call, TRBD2, against the DNA was made. CDR3 protein: CASSRMSSSSGLEQFF.